This TCR beta chain was sequenced during a study of PD-1 blockade in mismatch repair-deficient tumors. The study, taken as a whole, reports: Tumor-resident clones, often undetectable pretreatment in blood, expanded then contracted after pembrolizumab.

Here immunoSEQ multiplex PCR was the method, and the copy in TCRdb shows in-frame clones only, minus some. The repertoire holds approximately 16,000 clones, with about 87% as singletons. Details on this clone: What it binds is not known.

Germline loops: CDR1 SGHAT, CDR2 FQNNGV. This CDR3 contains 15 residues. Between the trimmed V and J ends, which lost 1 base and 0 bases, there was a span of 10 bases. The receptor was derived from an adult with mismatch repair-deficient cancer. V is TRBV11-2 and J is TRBJ2-7; D is possibly TRBD2 (6 bases). The starting material was PBMCs, obtained less than 25 weeks after starting pembrolizumab. Written as DNA, the CDR3 is TGTGCCAGCAGCTTAGCCCTAGCGTCCTCCTACGAGCAGTACTTC. This codes for CASSLALASSYEQYF.